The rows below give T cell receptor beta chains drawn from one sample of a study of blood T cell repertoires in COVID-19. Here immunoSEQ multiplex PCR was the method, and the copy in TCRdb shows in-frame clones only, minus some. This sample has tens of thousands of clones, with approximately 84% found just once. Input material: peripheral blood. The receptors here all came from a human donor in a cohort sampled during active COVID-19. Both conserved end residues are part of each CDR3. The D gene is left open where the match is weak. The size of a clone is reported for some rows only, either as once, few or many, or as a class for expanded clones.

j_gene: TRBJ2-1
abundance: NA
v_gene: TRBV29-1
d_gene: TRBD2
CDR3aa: CSHPSSSGGLNEQFF
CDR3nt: TGCAGCCATCCATCCTCTAGCGGGGGGTTGAATGAGCAGTTCTTC

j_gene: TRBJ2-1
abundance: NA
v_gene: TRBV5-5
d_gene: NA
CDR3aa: CASANREAHNEQFF
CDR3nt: TGTGCCAGCGCCAATCGCGAGGCCCATAATGAGCAGTTCTTC

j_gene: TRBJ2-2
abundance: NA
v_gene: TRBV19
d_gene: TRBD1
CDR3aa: CASSVLDRAYGELFF
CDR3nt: TGTGCCAGTAGTGTCCTCGACAGGGCCTACGGGGAGCTGTTTTTT

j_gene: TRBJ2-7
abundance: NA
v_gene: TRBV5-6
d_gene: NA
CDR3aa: CASSGAAYEQYF
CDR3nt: TGTGCCAGCAGCGGGGCTGCCTACGAGCAGTACTTC

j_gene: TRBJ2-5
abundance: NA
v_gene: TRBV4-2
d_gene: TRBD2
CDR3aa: CASSHGAAAGGLQETQYF
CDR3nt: TGTGCCAGCAGCCACGGGGCGGCAGCGGGGGGCCTCCAAGAGACCCAGTACTTC

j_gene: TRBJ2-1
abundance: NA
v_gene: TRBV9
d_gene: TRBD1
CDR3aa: CASSAGTVFDEQFF
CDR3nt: TGTGCCAGCAGCGCCGGGACAGTCTTCGATGAGCAGTTCTTC

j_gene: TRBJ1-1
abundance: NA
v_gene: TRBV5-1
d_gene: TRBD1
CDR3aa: CASSDTGGTTEAFF
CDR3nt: TGCGCCAGCAGCGATACAGGGGGGACCACTGAAGCTTTCTTT

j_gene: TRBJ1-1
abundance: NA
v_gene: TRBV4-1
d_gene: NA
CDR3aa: CASSQVPSLGTPNTEAFF
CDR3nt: TGCGCCAGCAGCCAAGTCCCAAGTCTCGGGACACCAAACACTGAAGCTTTCTTT

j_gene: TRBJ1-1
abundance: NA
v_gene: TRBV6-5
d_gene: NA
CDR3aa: CASSYLLGDSEAFF
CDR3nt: TGTGCCAGCAGTTACCTCCTCGGTGACTCTGAAGCTTTCTTT

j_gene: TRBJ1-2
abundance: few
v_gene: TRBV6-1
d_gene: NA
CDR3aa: CASREDGDGYTF
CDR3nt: TGTGCCAGCAGGGAAGACGGAGATGGCTACACCTTC

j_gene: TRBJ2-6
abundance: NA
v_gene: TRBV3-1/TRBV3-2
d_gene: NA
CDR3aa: CASSQSTNVLTF
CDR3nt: TGTGCCAGCAGCCAGAGCACGAACGTCCTGACTTTC

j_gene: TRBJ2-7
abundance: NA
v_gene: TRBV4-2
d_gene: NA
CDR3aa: CASSQGGLSYEQYF
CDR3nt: TGTGCCAGCAGCCAAGGGGGACTCTCCTACGAGCAGTACTTC

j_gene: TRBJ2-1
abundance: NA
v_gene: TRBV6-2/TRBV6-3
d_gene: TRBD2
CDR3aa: CASSFSRTSGGAFHEQFF
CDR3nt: TGTGCCAGCAGTTTCTCCCGGACTAGCGGGGGGGCCTTCCATGAGCAGTTCTTC

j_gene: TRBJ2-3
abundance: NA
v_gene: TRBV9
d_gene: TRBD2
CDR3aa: CASSPGRGGGIPTYTQYF
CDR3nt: TGTGCCAGCAGCCCGGGGCGGGGGGGCGGTATCCCTACGTATACGCAGTATTTT

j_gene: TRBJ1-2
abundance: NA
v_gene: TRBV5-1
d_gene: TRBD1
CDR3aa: CASSLVPTGEYGYTF
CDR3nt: TGCGCCAGCAGCTTGGTACCGACAGGGGAATATGGCTACACCTTC

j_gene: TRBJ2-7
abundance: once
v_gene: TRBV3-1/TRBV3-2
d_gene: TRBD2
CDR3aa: CASSQDPAASGGHSSYEQYF
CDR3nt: TGTGCCAGCAGCCAAGATCCCGCGGCTAGCGGGGGACATAGCTCCTACGAGCAGTACTTC

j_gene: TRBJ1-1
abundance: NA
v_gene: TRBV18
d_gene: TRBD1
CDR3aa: CASSPKPGQGLNTEAFF
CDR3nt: TGTGCCAGCTCACCAAAACCGGGACAGGGATTGAACACTGAAGCTTTCTTT

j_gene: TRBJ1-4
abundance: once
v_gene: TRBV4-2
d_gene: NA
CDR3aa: CASSGGVWDNEKLFF
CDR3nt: TGTGCCAGCAGCGGCGGGGTGTGGGATAATGAAAAACTGTTTTTT

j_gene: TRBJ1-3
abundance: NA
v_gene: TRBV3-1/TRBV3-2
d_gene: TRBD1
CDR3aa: CASSQTGTGGNTIYF
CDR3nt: TGTGCCAGCAGCCAAACCGGGACAGGGGGAAACACCATATATTTT

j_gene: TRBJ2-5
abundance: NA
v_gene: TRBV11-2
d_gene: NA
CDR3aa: CASRLRTGGLQETQYF
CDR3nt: TGTGCCAGCAGGCTTAGAACGGGGGGCCTCCAAGAGACCCAGTACTTC

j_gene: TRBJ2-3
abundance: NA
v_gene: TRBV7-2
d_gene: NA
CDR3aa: CASSTEGVNTQYF
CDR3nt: TGTGCCAGCAGCACTGAAGGGGTTAATACGCAGTATTTT

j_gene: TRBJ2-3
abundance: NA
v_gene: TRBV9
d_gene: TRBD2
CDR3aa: CASSVMLAGTDTQYF
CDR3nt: TGTGCCAGCAGCGTCATGCTAGCGGGGACAGATACGCAGTATTTT